This T cell receptor (beta chain) comes out of a study of T cell repertoires in cytomegalovirus infection. Overall study context: Both CMV infection and a matching HLA type were indicated by public TCR beta signatures.

Study-level findings and limits: The study identified carriers of CMV plus the relevant HLA from cumulative public TCR beta family frequency. Across the ex vivo response, the dominant clonotypes were HLA-C-restricted CMV-specific TCR beta clonotypes.

Using its own MiXCR run on the reads, TCRdb lists one record per CDR3 protein. The sample records approximately 100,000 distinct CDR3 sequences, 20% to 30% being singletons. This clonotype was detected ten times or more. Its antigen is as yet unknown. With 5 bases removed from V and 5 bases from J, the gap between germline ends came to 13 bases. This CDR3 is built from 14 residues. Germline V lookup: CDR1 SGHVS, CDR2 FQNEAQ. Sequenced: CD8+ T cells from PBMCs. The chain uses TRBV7-8 and TRBJ2-1, with D perhaps being TRBD1 or TRBD2 (5 bases each). The clonotype originates from a human donor in good health (CMV status not recorded). Some clones in this sample may be carry-over from other donors' samples. The DNA of the CDR3 is TGTGCCAGCAGCGTGCCCGGGACCCACAATGAGCAGTTCTTC. Amino acids: CASSVPGTHNEQFF.